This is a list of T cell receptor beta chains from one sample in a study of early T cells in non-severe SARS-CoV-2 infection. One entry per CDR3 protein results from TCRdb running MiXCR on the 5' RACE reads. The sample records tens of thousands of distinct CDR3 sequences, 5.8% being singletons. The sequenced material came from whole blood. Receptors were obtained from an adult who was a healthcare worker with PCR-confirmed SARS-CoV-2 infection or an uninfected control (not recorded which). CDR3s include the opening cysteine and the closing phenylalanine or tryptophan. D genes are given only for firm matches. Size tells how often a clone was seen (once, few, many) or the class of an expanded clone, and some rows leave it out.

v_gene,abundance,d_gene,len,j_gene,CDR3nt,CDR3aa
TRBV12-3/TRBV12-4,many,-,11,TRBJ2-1,TGTGCCAGCAGTTTATACAATGAGCAGTTCTTC,CASSLYNEQFF
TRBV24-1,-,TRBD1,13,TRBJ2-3,TGTGTCACCAGTGGGACAGGGAAAGATACGCAGTATTTT,CVTSGTGKDTQYF
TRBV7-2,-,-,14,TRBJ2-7,TGTGCCAGCAGCTTAGCGCGGGGGCCCTACGAGCAGTACTTC,CASSLARGPYEQYF
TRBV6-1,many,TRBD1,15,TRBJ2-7,TGTGCCAGCAGTGACCACGGGACAGGGATCTACGAGCAGTACTTC,CASSDHGTGIYEQYF
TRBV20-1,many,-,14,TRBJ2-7,TGCAGTGCTAGAGTGGACAGAACCTCCTACGAGCAGTACTTC,CSARVDRTSYEQYF
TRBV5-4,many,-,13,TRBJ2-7,TGTGCCAGCAGCTTGGATGCAAGCTACGAGCAGTACTTC,CASSLDASYEQYF
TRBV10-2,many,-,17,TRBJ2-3,TGCGCCAGCATGGCCCCATTAGGATTGCGTAGCACAGATACGCAGTATTTT,CASMAPLGLRSTDTQYF
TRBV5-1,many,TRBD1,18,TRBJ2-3,TGCGCCAGCAGCCGCGGACAGGGGGCCCGAAAAAGCACAGATACGCAGTATTTT,CASSRGQGARKSTDTQYF
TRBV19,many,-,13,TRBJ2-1,TGTGCCAGTAGTATAGACAGGGACCATGAGCAGTTCTTC,CASSIDRDHEQFF
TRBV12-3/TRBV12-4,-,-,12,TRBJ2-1,TGTGCCAGCAGTATGGTGTACAATGAGCAGTTCTTC,CASSMVYNEQFF
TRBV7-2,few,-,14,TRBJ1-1,TGTGCCAGCAGCCCCCCAAGCACGAACACTGAAGCTTTCTTT,CASSPPSTNTEAFF
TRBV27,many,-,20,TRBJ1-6,TGTGCCAGCAGTTTAAGCCCGCGGGGAACCTACCGGAGTTTTAATTCACCCCTCCACTTT,CASSLSPRGTYRSFNSPLHF
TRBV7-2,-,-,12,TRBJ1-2,TGTGCCAGCAGCCCGAGAGACTATGGCTACACCTTC,CASSPRDYGYTF
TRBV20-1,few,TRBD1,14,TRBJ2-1,TGCAGTGCCACCGGGACAGTCTCCTACAATGAGCAGTTCTTC,CSATGTVSYNEQFF
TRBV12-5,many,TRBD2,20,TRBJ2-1,TGTGCTAGTGGTTTGACTTCAGGGCGGGGGTTTTTAAGCTCCTACAATGAGCAGTTCTTC,CASGLTSGRGFLSSYNEQFF
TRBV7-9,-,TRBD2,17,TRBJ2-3,TGTGCCAGCAGCTTAGTTTCCAGCGGGAGGGGCACAGATACGCAGTATTTT,CASSLVSSGRGTDTQYF
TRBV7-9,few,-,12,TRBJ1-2,TGTGCCAGCAGTCAAGCAGATTATGGCTACACCTTC,CASSQADYGYTF
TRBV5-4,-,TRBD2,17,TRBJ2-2,TGTGCCAGCAGCCTCCCACTAGCGGGAGCGAACACCGGGGAGCTGTTTTTT,CASSLPLAGANTGELFF
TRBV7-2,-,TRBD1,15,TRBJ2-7,TGTGCCAGCAGCTTAGGGGGGACAGGGCGGTACGAGCAGTACTTC,CASSLGGTGRYEQYF
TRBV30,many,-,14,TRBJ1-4,TGTGCCTGGAGCGACACAGGCGGTAATGAAAAACTGTTTTTT,CAWSDTGGNEKLFF
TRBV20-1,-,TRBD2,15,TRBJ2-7,TGCAGTGCCACCCTGGGGACTAGCGGGTCCTACGAGCAGTACTTC,CSATLGTSGSYEQYF
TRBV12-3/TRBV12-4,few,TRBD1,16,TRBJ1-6,TGTGCCAGCAGTTCCCCAGGGGGCGCAAATAATTCACCCCTCCACTTT,CASSSPGGANNSPLHF
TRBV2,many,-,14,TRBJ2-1,TGTGCCAGCAGTGAACCCCCCAGCTACAATGAGCAGTTCTTC,CASSEPPSYNEQFF
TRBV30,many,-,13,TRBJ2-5,TGTGCCTGGGGGGTGGGTAGCAGTAAGACCCAGTACTTC,CAWGVGSSKTQYF
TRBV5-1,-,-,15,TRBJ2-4,TGCGCCAGCAGCCTGGGGTCCGCCGCCAAAAACATTCAGTACTTC,CASSLGSAAKNIQYF
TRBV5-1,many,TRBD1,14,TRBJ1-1,TGCGCCAGCAGCCGTGGGACAGAAAGCACTGAAGCTTTCTTT,CASSRGTESTEAFF
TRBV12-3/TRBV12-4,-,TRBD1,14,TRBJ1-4,TGTGCCAGCAGTCCCCCCGGACAGGTTGAAAAACTGTTTTTT,CASSPPGQVEKLFF
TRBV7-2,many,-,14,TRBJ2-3,TGTGCCAGCAGCTTCGCGGGGCCTGCCGATACGCAGTATTTT,CASSFAGPADTQYF
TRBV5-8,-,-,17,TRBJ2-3,TGTGCCAGCAGCTTTGAGATTAGCACGACCCAAAGGGGTACGCAGTATTTT,CASSFEISTTQRGTQYF
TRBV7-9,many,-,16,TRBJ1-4,TGTGCCAGCAGGCGAGGCATTGGGGCAACTAATGAAAAACTGTTTTTT,CASRRGIGATNEKLFF
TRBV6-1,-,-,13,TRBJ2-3,TGTGCCAGCAGTGAAATTCGGAAGGATACGCAGTATTTT,CASSEIRKDTQYF
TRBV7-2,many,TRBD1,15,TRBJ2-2,TGTGCCAGCAGCAAGTGGACAGGGATGGCCGGGGAGCTGTTTTTT,CASSKWTGMAGELFF
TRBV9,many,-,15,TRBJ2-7,TGTGCCAGCAGCGTAGGATCCTCGGGGGCCTACGAGCAGTACTTC,CASSVGSSGAYEQYF
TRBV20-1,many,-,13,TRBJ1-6,TGCAGTGCTAGAGGACCGCATAATTCACCCCTCCACTTT,CSARGPHNSPLHF
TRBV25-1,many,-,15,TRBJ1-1,TGTGCCAGCAGTAACTCCTGGGGGATGAACACTGAAGCTTTCTTT,CASSNSWGMNTEAFF
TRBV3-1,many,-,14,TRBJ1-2,TGTGCCAGCAGCTACCGGGCCCTAGGGGATGGCTACACCTTC,CASSYRALGDGYTF
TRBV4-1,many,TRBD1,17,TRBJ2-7,TGCGCCAGCAGCCAATATAGTACCGGGACAGTCCCCTACGAGCAGTACTTC,CASSQYSTGTVPYEQYF
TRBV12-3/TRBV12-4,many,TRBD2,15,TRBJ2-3,TGTGCCAGCAGTTTAGGTAGCGGGAGATCGGTTACGCAGTATTTT,CASSLGSGRSVTQYF
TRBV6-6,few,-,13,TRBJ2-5,TGTGCCAGCGGGGCCGGTTGGGCAGAGACCCAGTACTTC,CASGAGWAETQYF
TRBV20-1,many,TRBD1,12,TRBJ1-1,TGCAGTGCTCGTCCCGGGACAGGGAACGCTTTCTTT,CSARPGTGNAFF